The 28 T cell receptor beta chains given below trace back to one sample, sequenced in a study of CD8+CD57+ T cells in acquired aplastic anemia. Flow cytometry had shown expanded CD8+CD57+ cells in the patients chosen for sequencing. For CDR3 and TCR beta VDJ profiling, genomic DNA was the template used. One entry per CDR3 protein results from TCRdb running MiXCR on the reads. The data contain 50,000 or so distinct CDR3 sequences, roughly 60% of them singletons. Sequenced: sorted CD4+, CD8+, or CD8+CD57+ T cells (not recorded which) from PBMCs. Receptor source: a human donor with aplastic anemia.

The rearrangement links TRBV2 to TRBJ1-1; 7 bases fit TRBD1. There are 13 residues in the CDR3. V dropped 4 bases and J dropped 3; count of bases not matched to a gene: 2. The V gene's germline CDR1 is SNHLY and CDR2 FYNNEI. Here the CDR3 reads CASSVRGDTEAFF. The CDR3 DNA reads as TGTGCCAGCAGTGTCAGGGGGGACACTGAAGCTTTCTTT. Together with reference TRBV2 and TRBJ1-1, the CDR3 gives the full variable domain: EPEVTQTPSHQVTQMGQEVILRCVPISNHLYFYWYRQILGQKVEFLVSFYNNEISEKSEIFDDQFSVERPDGSNFTLKIRSTKLEDSAMYFCASSVRGDTEAFFGQGTRLTVV.

The chain links TRBV10-3 to TRBJ2-2; 9 nucleotides align to TRBD1. V lost 6 bases to trimming and J lost 7 bases; unmatched junction nucleotides: 6. The length of the CDR3 is 14 residues. CDR1 is ENHRY, CDR2 SYGVKD, per germline. CDR3 coding DNA: TGTGCCATCAGACAGGGGGCGTTGAACGGGGAGCTGTTTTTT. Protein sequence: CAIRQGALNGELFF.

Regarding this clonotype: Mismatch with germline at one junction end may stem from a read error. The rearrangement uses TRBV9 and TRBJ2-7; a weak D match, TRBD1 (6 bases). The V gene's germline CDR1 is SGDLS and CDR2 YYNGEE. This CDR3 comprises 8 residues. CDR3 amino acids: CQGSEQYF. CDR3 DNA sequence: TGCCAGGGGTCCGAGCAGTACTTC.

With regard to this clonotype: One junction end disagrees with the germline gene, perhaps due to a read error. The genes are TRBV11-2 and TRBJ2-7; D gene ambiguous. CDR3 length: 16 amino acids. CDR1 and CDR2 from the germline V gene are SGHAT and FQNNGV. The CDR3 nucleotides read TGTGCCTGCAGCGCACCCCCTGGCGGTTGGTACTACGAGCAGTACTTC. Its translation is CACSAPPGGWYYEQYF.

The rearrangement links TRBV19 to TRBJ1-1, with 7 positions matching TRBD1. The germline V gene encodes CDR1 LNHDA and CDR2 SQIVND (reference sequence). J gave up 7 bases and V 6 bases, and 11 bases lay outside the gene matches. The CDR3 spans 14 residues. CDR3 DNA sequence: TGTGCCAGTAGCCCCTGGGAGGGGGCGGGTGAAGCTTTCTTT. As protein: CASSPWEGAGEAFF.

The sample holds many counts of this clonotype. This chain links TRBV19 with TRBJ1-2; D remains ambiguous. The CDR3 spans 15 residues. V gave up 1 base and J gave up 6 bases, with 15 bases separating them. Germline CDR1 is LNHDA and CDR2 is SQIVND (reference sequence). The CDR3 loop reads CASSIALGSFDGYTF. In DNA, the CDR3 is TGTGCCAGTAGTATAGCCTTAGGCAGTTTTGATGGCTACACCTTC. Drawing the rest from reference TRBV19 and TRBJ1-2, the complete variable domain is DGGITQSPKYLFRKEGQNVTLSCEQNLNHDAMYWYRQDPGQGLRLIYYSQIVNDFQKGDIAEGYSVSREKKESFPLTVTSAQKNPTAFYLCASSIALGSFDGYTFGSGTRLTVV.

This rearrangement joins TRBV2 to TRBJ2-1; 7 bases are shared with TRBD2. The CDR3 has 14 amino acids. CDR1 is SNHLY and CDR2 is FYNNEI in the germline V gene. The V segment lost 2 bases and the J segment 7 bases; nucleotides outside the gene matches: 5. This CDR3 is CASSEPGGRNEQFF. The CDR3 nucleotides are TGTGCCAGCAGTGAACCGGGGGGTAGGAATGAGCAGTTCTTC. The entire variable domain, with the rest obtained from reference TRBV2 and TRBJ2-1, is as follows: EPEVTQTPSHQVTQMGQEVILRCVPISNHLYFYWYRQILGQKVEFLVSFYNNEISEKSEIFDDQFSVERPDGSNFTLKIRSTKLEDSAMYFCASSEPGGRNEQFFGPGTRLTVL.

This clonotype was counted between two and nine times. Written as DNA, the CDR3 is TGTGCCAGCAGCCGGGACAGTACCTACGAGCAGTACTTC. As protein: CASSRDSTYEQYF. This sequence joins TRBV7-9 and TRBJ2-7; 7 positions match TRBD1. The CDR3 is 13 residues long. V shed 5 bases, J shed 2 bases, and the junction held 3 bases outside the gene matches. Germline lookup yields CDR1 SEHNR and CDR2 FQNEAQ (reference sequence).

The sample holds many counts of this clonotype. The rearrangement uses TRBV2 and TRBJ1-1; no reliable D call. The V end was cut by 2 bases, the J end by 4 bases, with 11 bases between. CDR3 size: 14 residues. The germline V gene has CDR1 SNHLY and CDR2 FYNNEI. CDR3 residues: CASSETSAGTEAFF. The DNA for the CDR3 is TGTGCCAGCAGTGAAACCTCTGCGGGCACTGAAGCTTTCTTT.

The J gene is TRBJ2-3, the V gene TRBV7-2, with D uncertain. Germline V gene lookup returns CDR1 SGHTA and CDR2 FQGNSA. CDR3 length: 13 amino acids. V was trimmed by 5 bases and J by 0 bases, leaving 6 bases between them. The DNA of the CDR3 is TGTGCCAGCAGCACAGTGAGCACAGATACGCAGTATTTT. Its translation is CASSTVSTDTQYF.

This clonotype was counted ten times or more. The V and J genes are TRBV4-1 and TRBJ2-7; D possibly uses TRBD1 or TRBD2 (5 bases each). CDR1 is MGHRA, CDR2 YSYEKL, per germline. The length of the CDR3 is 12 residues. The ends were cut back, 1 base at V and 11 bases at J, with 12 bases in the middle. The CDR3 loop reads CASSQGGREKYF. In nucleotides, the CDR3 is TGCGCCAGCAGCCAAGGGGGCAGGGAGAAGTACTTC.

This clonotype was found many times. This rearrangement joins TRBV7-9 to TRBJ2-5; D might be TRBD1 or TRBD2, each matching 5 bases. Per the germline V gene, CDR1 is SEHNR and CDR2 is FQNEAQ (reference sequence). The CDR3 totals 14 residues. Trimming cost V 4 bases and J 4 bases, with 13 bases left between them. CDR3 in amino acids: CASSSLRGRETQYF. In DNA, the CDR3 is TGTGCCAGCAGCTCCTTGAGGGGTAGAGAGACCCAGTACTTC.

Ten or more counts support this clonotype. The chain couples TRBV4-1 to TRBJ2-3; no clear D. This CDR3 is built from 12 residues. Trimming cost V 1 base and J 9 bases, with 8 bases left between them. Germline CDR1 MGHRA, CDR2 YSYEKL. This CDR3 reads CASSQGARTQYF. The CDR3 DNA reads TGCGCCAGCAGCCAAGGGGCCCGGACGCAGTATTTT.

This clonotype appeared a few times. The J gene is TRBJ1-2, the V gene TRBV20-1; D is uncertain. The CDR3 has 11 amino acids. Germline CDR1 DFQATT, CDR2 SNEGSKA (reference sequence). V was shortened by 3 bases and J by 7 bases, with 9 bases between the two germline ends. CDR3 residues: CSASGRTGYTF. As DNA, the CDR3 is TGCAGTGCTAGCGGCAGGACTGGCTACACCTTC.

This clonotype has ten or more counts. The chain employs TRBV12-3 or TRBV12-4 and TRBJ2-2; possibly TRBD2 for D (7 bases). Trimming pared 6 bases from V and 4 bases from J, leaving 15 bases between. The CDR3 has 15 residues. The CDR3 DNA sequence: TGTGCCAGCAGCCTCGGGGGGCGGGGCACCGGGGAGCTGTTTTTT. Translated: CASSLGGRGTGELFF.

The chain employs TRBV11-1 and TRBJ2-7; either TRBD1 or TRBD2 may supply D (5 bases each). CDR3 length: 16 residues. V lost 4 bases and J 2 bases, leaving 18 bases between the germline ends. Germline V lookup: CDR1 SGHAT, CDR2 FQDESV (reference sequence). Here the CDR3 reads CASSSPAGTPPYEQYF. DNA of the CDR3: TGTGCCAGCAGCTCCCCCGCCGGGACGCCACCCTACGAGCAGTACTTC.

This clonotype was recorded once. This chain uses TRBV2 with TRBJ1-2, with TRBD1 matching over 8 bases. The J segment lost 8 bases and the V segment lost 5 bases, leaving 7 bases of the junction unmatched. The germline V gene encodes CDR1 SNHLY and CDR2 FYNNEI. The length of the CDR3 is 13 residues. As DNA, the CDR3 is TGTGCCAGCAGTCCACAGGGGGATGTGGGCTACACCTTC. Its translation: CASSPQGDVGYTF. Complete variable domain (other parts from reference TRBV2 and TRBJ1-2): EPEVTQTPSHQVTQMGQEVILRCVPISNHLYFYWYRQILGQKVEFLVSFYNNEISEKSEIFDDQFSVERPDGSNFTLKIRSTKLEDSAMYFCASSPQGDVGYTFGSGTRLTVV.

Ten or more counts support this clonotype. Being one base from a much bigger clone, this may be a read error. J is TRBJ1-5 and V is TRBV2; maybe TRBD1 (6 bases). The CDR3 consists of 15 residues. CDR1 SNHLY and CDR2 FYNNEI come from the germline V gene. V lost 6 bases and J lost 7, with 19 bases in between. The CDR3, as DNA: TGTGCCAGCAGGACAGGCAGGGAGGGGGAACAGCCCCAGCATTTT. Translated: CASRTGREGEQPQHF.

This chain links TRBV15 with TRBJ2-7; TRBD1 agrees at 8 bases. Germline V gene sequence: CDR1 LNHNV, CDR2 YYDKDF (reference sequence). This CDR3 region has 15 residues. Trimming at V came to 6 bases and at J to 6 bases, leaving 13 bases not matched to a gene. The CDR3 loop is CATRGEAGGLSEQYF. The CDR3 DNA follows: TGTGCCACCAGAGGGGAGGCAGGGGGCCTTAGCGAGCAGTACTTC.

In this sample, this clonotype turned up a few times. The V and J genes are TRBV9 and TRBJ2-3; 7 bases are a match to TRBD1. V shed 3 bases, J shed 4 bases, and the junction held 2 bases outside the gene matches. The CDR3 totals 13 residues. CDR1 SGDLS and CDR2 YYNGEE come from the germline V gene. For the CDR3, the DNA is TGTGCCAGCAGCGCGACAGGGTCAGATACGCAGTATTTT. Amino acid sequence: CASSATGSDTQYF.

Comments on this clonotype: Because the CDR3's place on the DNA is in doubt, the DNA is left out and the CDR3 is given as listed by TCRdb. The V and J genes are TRBV19 and TRBJ1-1; the D call TRBD1 from the table was never checked on the DNA. The CDR3 has 18 amino acids, counting both end residues. Germline assignment: CDR1 LNHDA and CDR2 SQIVND (reference sequence). This CDR3 reads CASTLLGQGVGIGTEAFF.

The chain carries TRBV7-8 and TRBJ1-6; D is unresolved. The V and J ends lost 8 bases and 5 bases respectively, with 22 bases between them. The CDR3 has 17 residues. Germline V gene lookup returns CDR1 SGHVS and CDR2 FQNEAQ. The CDR3 DNA reads as TGTGCCAGCGGCTCAGTCATCATAGGCGGCCATAATTCACCCCTCCACTTT. This translates into CASGSVIIGGHNSPLHF.

The chain is built from TRBV4-3 and TRBJ1-6; a weak D match, TRBD1 (6 bases). Germline-derived CDR1 and CDR2 are LGHNA and YSLEER. Trimming stripped 0 bases from V and 11 bases from J, with 14 bases between. There are 15 residues in the CDR3. The CDR3 here is CASSQDDGGSAPLHF. In DNA, the CDR3 is TGCGCCAGCAGCCAAGATGATGGGGGCAGCGCACCCCTCCACTTT.

This clonotype appeared many times. V usage is TRBV7-8 and J usage is TRBJ1-1; D is unresolved. Deletions cut 1 base from V and 11 bases from J, with 20 bases between. The germline V gene encodes CDR1 SGHVS and CDR2 FQNEAQ. The CDR3 has 15 residues. CDR3 sequence reads: CASSLVTATNREAFF. CDR3 sequence (DNA): TGTGCCAGCAGCTTAGTAACAGCGACCAACCGGGAGGCTTTCTTT.

In its sample, this clonotype was seen a few times. The rearrangement uses TRBV19 and TRBJ2-2; perhaps TRBD1 as D (7 bases). The CDR3 is made up of 15 amino acids. V shed 11 bases and J shed 1 base, with 17 bases lying between them. CDR1 LNHDA and CDR2 SQIVND come from the germline V gene (reference sequence). DNA of the CDR3: TGTGCCGGAGGGCAGGGGGGTTTGAACACCGGGGAGCTGTTTTTT. Its protein is CAGGQGGLNTGELFF.

Here the CDR3 DNA reads TGTGCCAGCATGAGCGGATCCTACGAGCAGTACTTC. Residues: CASMSGSYEQYF. This chain connects TRBV2 to TRBJ2-7; maybe TRBD2 (5 bases). The CDR3 sequence is 12 residues long. Trimming cost V 7 bases and J 1 base, with 8 bases left between them. Per the germline V gene, CDR1 is SNHLY and CDR2 is FYNNEI.

On this clonotype itself: The final CDR3 position lacks the conserved phenylalanine or tryptophan, pointing to a likely read error. The chain joins TRBV25-1 to TRBJ1-6, with D possibly TRBD1 on 5 matching bases. Trimming cost V 7 bases and J 4 bases, with 14 bases left between them. CDR1 and CDR2 (germline): MGHDK, SYGVNS. The CDR3 runs 15 residues. The CDR3 sequence: CASTARAGYNSPLHL. The DNA of the CDR3 is TGTGCCAGCACGGCCAGGGCGGGGTATAATTCACCCCTCCACCTT.

J is TRBJ1-1 and V is TRBV20-1; 8 positions agree with TRBD1. Germline CDR1 and CDR2: DFQATT and SNEGSKA (reference sequence). Unmatched junction bases numbered 7, after V lost 1 base and J lost 6 bases. CDR3 length: 14 residues. The CDR3 DNA reads TGCAGTGCTAGAGCGACACACAGGGGGTCTGAAGCTTTCTTT. Translating it yields CSARATHRGSEAFF.